This T cell receptor beta chain was obtained from a study of shared clonotypes between healthy human individuals. Splitting of each subset's genomic DNA was done evenly across several immunoSEQ plates. Clones were read by immunoSEQ multiplex PCR, and TCRdb kept only the in-frame ones, dropping some. The repertoire holds some 660,000 clones, with about three quarters as singletons. Germline loops: CDR1 MGHRA, CDR2 YSYEKL. The CDR3 length is 15 residues. Between the trimmed V and J ends, which lost 2 bases and 2 bases, there was a span of 12 bases. V usage is TRBV4-1 and J usage is TRBJ1-2, with a possible D match to TRBD1 (5 bases). The sample consisted of memory CD4+ T cells sorted from blood. This sample's subset: CD45RA-negative fraction. This sequence originates from a woman under 40 in good health. CDR3 nucleotides: TGCGCCAGCAGCCAAACTCCGGGGCGAAACTATGGCTACACCTTC. Translating gives CASSQTPGRNYGYTF.